This T cell receptor (beta chain) stems from a study of identical twins. Study-level points and caveats: Twins showed weaker excess sharing in their beta out-of-frame sequences.

This clonotype has only a few counts. Its target is unknown. With no exceptions, donors were healthy Caucasians. V shed 3 bases and J 4 bases; nucleotides not matched to a gene: 8. The CDR3 sequence is 16 residues long. Germline CDR1 is SNHLY and CDR2 is FYNNEI. A universal primer site came from template switching; cDNA carried unique molecular identifiers. TCRdb recomputed calls from the 5' RACE reads with MiXCR, one row per CDR3 protein. The table shows roughly 630,000 distinct CDR3 sequences, with around 7.4% occurring only once. This sample was shared with a second study, whose subject was yellow fever vaccine responses in identical twins.

The chain employs TRBV2 and TRBJ2-3; 9 bases align to TRBD2. The TCR was taken from a woman in her late teens or twenties in good health. Sequenced: PBMCs. This CDR3 is CASSDTLAGWADTQYF. The CDR3 DNA reads TGTGCCAGCAGTGACACCCTAGCGGGGTGGGCAGATACGCAGTATTTT.